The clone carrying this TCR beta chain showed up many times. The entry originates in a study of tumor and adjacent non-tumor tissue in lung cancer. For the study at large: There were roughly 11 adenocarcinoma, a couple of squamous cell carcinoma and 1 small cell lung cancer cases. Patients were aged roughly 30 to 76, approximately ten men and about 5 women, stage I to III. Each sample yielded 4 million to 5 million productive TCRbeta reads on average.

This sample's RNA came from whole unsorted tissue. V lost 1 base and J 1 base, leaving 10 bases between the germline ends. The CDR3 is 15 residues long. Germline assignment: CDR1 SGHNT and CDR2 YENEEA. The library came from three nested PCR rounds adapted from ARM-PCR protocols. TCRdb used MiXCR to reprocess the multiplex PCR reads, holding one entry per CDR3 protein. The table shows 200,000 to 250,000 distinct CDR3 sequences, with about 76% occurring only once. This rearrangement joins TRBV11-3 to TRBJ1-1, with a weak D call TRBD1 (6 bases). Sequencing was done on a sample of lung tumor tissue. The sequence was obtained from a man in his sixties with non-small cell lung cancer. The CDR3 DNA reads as TGTGCCAGCAGCTTAGGGGGGCGTCAGAACACTGAAGCTTTCTTT. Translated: CASSLGGRQNTEAFF. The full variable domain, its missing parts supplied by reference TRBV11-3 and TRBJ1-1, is EAGVVQSPRYKIIEKKQPVAFWCNPISGHNTLYWYLQNLGQGPELLIRYENEEAVDDSQLPKDRFSAERLKGVDSTLKIQPAELGDSAVYLCASSLGGRQNTEAFFGQGTRLTVV.